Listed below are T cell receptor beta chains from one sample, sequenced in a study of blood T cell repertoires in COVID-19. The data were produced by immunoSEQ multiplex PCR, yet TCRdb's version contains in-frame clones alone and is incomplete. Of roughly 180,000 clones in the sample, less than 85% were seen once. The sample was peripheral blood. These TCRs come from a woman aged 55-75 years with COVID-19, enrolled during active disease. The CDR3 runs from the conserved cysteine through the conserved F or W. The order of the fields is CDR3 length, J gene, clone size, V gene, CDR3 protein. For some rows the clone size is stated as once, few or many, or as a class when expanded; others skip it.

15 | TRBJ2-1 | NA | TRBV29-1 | CSVEGRGQGYNEQFF
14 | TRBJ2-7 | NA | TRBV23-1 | CASSERVGDYEQYF
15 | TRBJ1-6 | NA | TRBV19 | CASSEAQGGNSPLHF
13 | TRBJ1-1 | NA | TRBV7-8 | CASSSRQGLEAFF
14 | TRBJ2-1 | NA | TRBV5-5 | CASSFGELYNEQFF
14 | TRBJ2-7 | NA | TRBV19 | CASRVSGSSYEQYF
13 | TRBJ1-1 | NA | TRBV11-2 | CASSFQGPTEAFF
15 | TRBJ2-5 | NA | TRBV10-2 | CASSLNREGGETQYF
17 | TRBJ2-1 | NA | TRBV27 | CASRRTSGGAVNNEQFF
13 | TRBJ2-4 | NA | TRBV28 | CASSFGLGNIQYF
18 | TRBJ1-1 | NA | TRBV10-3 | CAISEHDRVTTKNTEAFF
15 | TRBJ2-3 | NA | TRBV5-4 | CASSLASGSPDTQYF
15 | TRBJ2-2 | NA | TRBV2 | CASSKDRRNTGELFF
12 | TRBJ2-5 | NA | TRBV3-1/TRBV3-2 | CASSQRRETQYF
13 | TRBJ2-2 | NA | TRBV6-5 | CASSSGREGELFF
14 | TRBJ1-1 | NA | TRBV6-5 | CASSYSTPRAEAFF
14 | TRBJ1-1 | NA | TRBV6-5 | CASRGTGRNTEAFF
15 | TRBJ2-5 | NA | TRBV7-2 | CASSLGGGRQETQYF
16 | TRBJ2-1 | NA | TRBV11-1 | CASSLEGSGSPYEQFF
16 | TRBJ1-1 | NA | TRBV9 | CASSPIPGQGGTEAFF
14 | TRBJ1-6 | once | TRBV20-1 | CSASRSSYNSPLHF
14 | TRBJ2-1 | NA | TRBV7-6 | CASSRTSGSDEQFF
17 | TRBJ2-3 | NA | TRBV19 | CASNLRAGGLSTDTQYF
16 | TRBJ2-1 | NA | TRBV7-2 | CASSRSGDLSYNEQFF
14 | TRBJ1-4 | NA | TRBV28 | CASSLVPGEEKLFF
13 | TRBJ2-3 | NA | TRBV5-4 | CASSVRGGDTQYF
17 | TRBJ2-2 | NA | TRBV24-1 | CATSDTHRGTNTGELFF
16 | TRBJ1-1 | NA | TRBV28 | CASSLVSGGRITEAFF
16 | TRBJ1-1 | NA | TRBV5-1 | CASSLARGTGMTEAFF
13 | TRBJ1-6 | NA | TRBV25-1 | CASTREYNSPLHF
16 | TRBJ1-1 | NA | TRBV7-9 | CASSLEGGQRNTEAFF
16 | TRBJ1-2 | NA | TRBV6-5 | CASSYSSGQGARGYTF
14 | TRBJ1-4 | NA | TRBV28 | CASSPSATNEKLFF
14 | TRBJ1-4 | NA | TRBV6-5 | CASSGTGLYEKLFF
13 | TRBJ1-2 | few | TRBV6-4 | CASSGSRGNGYTF
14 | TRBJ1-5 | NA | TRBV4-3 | CASSQGTGSGPQHF
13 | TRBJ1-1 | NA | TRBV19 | CASKWGGNTEAFF
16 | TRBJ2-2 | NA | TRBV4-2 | CASSLEGRVNTGELFF
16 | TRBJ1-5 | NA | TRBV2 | CASSRGGTARNQPQHF
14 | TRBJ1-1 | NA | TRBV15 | CATSRDVGVGEAFF
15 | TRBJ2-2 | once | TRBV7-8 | CASSEGQGSGGELFF
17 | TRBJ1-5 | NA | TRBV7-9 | CASSLGRGGLSNQPQHF
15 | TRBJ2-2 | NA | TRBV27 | CASSFRTGNTGELFF
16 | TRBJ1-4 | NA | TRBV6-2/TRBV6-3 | CASSYPGQAGPGKLFF
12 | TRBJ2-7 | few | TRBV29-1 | CSVEGTGAEQYF
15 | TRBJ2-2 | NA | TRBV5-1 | CASSLGRGDTGELFF
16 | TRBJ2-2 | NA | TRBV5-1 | CASSLLRDRVTGELFF
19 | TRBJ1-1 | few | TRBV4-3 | CASSQDLPSFAGRNTEAFF
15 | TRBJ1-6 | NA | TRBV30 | CAWSYGNPHNSPLHF
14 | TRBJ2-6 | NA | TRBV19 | CASSVGRGANVLTF
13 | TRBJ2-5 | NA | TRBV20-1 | CSASLQVGATQYF
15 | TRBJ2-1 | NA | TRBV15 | CATSHRGGTTYEQFF
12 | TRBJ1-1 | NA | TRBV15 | CATSRAPSGAFF
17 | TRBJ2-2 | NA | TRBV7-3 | CASSHFPGTGGTGELFF
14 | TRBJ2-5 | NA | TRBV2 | CASREGAIGETQYF
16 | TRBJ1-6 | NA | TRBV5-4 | CASSLAGGSYNSPLHF
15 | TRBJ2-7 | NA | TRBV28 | CASRKNRGGYYEQYF
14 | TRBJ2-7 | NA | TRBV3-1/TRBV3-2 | CAAGPGGHLREQYF
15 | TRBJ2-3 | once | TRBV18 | CASSPGVTGTDTQYF
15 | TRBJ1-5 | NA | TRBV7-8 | CASSDRDRGNQPQHF